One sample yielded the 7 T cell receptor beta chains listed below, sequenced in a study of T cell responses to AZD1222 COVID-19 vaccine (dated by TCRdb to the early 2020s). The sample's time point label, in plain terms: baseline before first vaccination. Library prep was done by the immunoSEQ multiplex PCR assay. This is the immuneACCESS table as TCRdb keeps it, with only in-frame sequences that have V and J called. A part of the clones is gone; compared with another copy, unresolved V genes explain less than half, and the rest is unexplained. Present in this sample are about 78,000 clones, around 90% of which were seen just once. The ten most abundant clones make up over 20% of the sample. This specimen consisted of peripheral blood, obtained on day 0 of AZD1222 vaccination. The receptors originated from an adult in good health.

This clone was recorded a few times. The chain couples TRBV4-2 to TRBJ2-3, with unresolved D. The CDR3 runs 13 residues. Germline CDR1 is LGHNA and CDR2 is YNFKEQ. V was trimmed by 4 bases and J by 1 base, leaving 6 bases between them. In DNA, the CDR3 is TGTGCCAGCAGCCTCCAGGGCACAGATACGCAGTATTTT. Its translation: CASSLQGTDTQYF.

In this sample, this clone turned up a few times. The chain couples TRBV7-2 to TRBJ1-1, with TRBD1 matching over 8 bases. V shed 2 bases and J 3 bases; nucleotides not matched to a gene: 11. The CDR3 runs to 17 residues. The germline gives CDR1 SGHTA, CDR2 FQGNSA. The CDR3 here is CASSLRAGGQGYTEAFF. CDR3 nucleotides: TGTGCCAGCAGCTTAAGGGCGGGTGGACAGGGTTACACTGAAGCTTTCTTT.

CDR3: CASSIRGDNSPLHF. DNA of the CDR3: TGTGCCAGTAGTATACGGGGAGATAATTCACCCCTCCACTTT. The J gene is TRBJ1-6, the V gene TRBV19; D ambiguous. The CDR3 totals 14 residues. CDR1 and CDR2 from the germline V gene are LNHDA and SQIVND (reference sequence). Trimming left V 2 bases short and J 5 bases short, with 7 bases between.

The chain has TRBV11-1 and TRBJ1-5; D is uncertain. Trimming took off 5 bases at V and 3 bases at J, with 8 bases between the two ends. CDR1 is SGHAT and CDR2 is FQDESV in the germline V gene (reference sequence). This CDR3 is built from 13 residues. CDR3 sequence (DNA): TGTGCCAGCAGCCGGGCCCCCAATCAGCCCCAGCATTTT. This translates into CASSRAPNQPQHF.

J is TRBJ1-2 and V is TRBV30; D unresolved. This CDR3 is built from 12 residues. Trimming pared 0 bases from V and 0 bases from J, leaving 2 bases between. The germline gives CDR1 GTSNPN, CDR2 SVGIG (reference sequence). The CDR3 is CAWSVTNYGYTF. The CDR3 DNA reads TGTGCCTGGAGTGTAACTAACTATGGCTACACCTTC.

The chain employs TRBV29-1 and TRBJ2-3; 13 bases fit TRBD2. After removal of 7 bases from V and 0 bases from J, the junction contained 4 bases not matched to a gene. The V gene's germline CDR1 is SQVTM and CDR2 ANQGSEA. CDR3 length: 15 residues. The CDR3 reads CSGGTSGISTDTQYF. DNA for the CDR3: TGCAGCGGTGGGACTAGCGGGATTAGCACAGATACGCAGTATTTT.

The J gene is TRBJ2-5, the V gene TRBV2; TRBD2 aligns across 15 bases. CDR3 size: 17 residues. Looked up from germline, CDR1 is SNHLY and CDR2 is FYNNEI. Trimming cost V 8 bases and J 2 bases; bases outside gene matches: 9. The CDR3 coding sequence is TGTGCCAGCGGGGTTGGAGGACTAGCGGGAGGGCAAGAGACCCAGTACTTC. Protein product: CASGVGGLAGGQETQYF.